The 20 T cell receptor beta chains listed next were all sequenced from one sample in a study of cytomegalovirus exposure and HLA in healthy donors. Use of 60 Vbeta and 13 Jbeta primers characterized the PCR. The repertoire was sequenced with immunoSEQ multiplex PCR; TCRdb's copy has only in-frame clones and lacks some. Among approximately 170,000 clones listed, more than 60% were seen once. What was sequenced was PBMCs. These receptors were collected from a woman aged 40 to 49 in good health and CMV-seropositive.

The V gene is TRBV19, the J gene TRBJ1-1; TRBD1 matches 7 bases. Losses at the gene ends were 3 bases for V and 5 bases for J; bases not matched to a gene: 6. The CDR3 loop spans 14 amino acids. Germline V lookup: CDR1 LNHDA, CDR2 SQIVND (reference sequence). The chain's CDR3 is CASSMRGQYTEAFF. CDR3 bases: TGTGCCAGTAGTATGAGGGGGCAGTATACTGAAGCTTTCTTT. The full variable domain, its missing parts supplied by reference TRBV19 and TRBJ1-1, is DGGITQSPKYLFRKEGQNVTLSCEQNLNHDAMYWYRQDPGQGLRLIYYSQIVNDFQKGDIAEGYSVSREKKESFPLTVTSAQKNPTAFYLCASSMRGQYTEAFFGQGTRLTVV.

This chain connects TRBV30 to TRBJ2-1; 7 bases are shared with TRBD2. Germline V gives CDR1 GTSNPN, CDR2 SVGIG (reference sequence). This CDR3 region has 13 residues. With V trimmed by 2 bases and J by 9 bases, 7 bases remained unmatched. The chain's CDR3 is CAWSLLAVSEQFF. CDR3 in DNA: TGTGCCTGGAGTCTTCTAGCGGTCAGTGAGCAGTTCTTC.

The J gene is TRBJ1-1, the V gene TRBV5-4; perhaps TRBD1 as D (6 bases). V lost 4 bases and J lost 5, with 18 bases in between. Germline V gene data show CDR1 as SGHNT and CDR2 as YYREEE (reference sequence). CDR3 size: 15 residues. Here the CDR3 reads CASSGTTGTWTEAFF. In DNA, the CDR3 is TGTGCCAGCAGCGGAACTACAGGGACGTGGACTGAAGCTTTCTTT.

The chain is built from TRBV6-1 and TRBJ2-7; D unresolved. The germline V and J ends were trimmed by 3 bases and 4 bases, with 10 bases remaining between them. Germline lookup yields CDR1 MNHNS and CDR2 SASEGT. The CDR3 is 13 amino acids. CDR3 coding DNA: TGTGCCAGCAGTGACTTGCCAACTTACGAGCAGTACTTC. Encoded protein: CASSDLPTYEQYF.

V and J are TRBV10-3 and TRBJ2-4; 7 bases are a match to TRBD2. V lost 7 bases and J lost 9; bases outside the gene matches: 9. Germline V CDR1 and CDR2: ENHRY, SYGVKD. This CDR3 region has 13 residues. The CDR3 DNA reads as TGTGCCATCAAGCGGGACCTCAACGGCATTCAGTACTTC. It specifies CAIKRDLNGIQYF.

This clone was picked up a small number of times. This rearrangement joins TRBV19 to TRBJ1-4; D might be TRBD1 (6 bases). CDR3 length equals 17 residues. V lost 9 bases and J 2 bases, leaving 22 bases between the germline ends. Germline CDR1 LNHDA, CDR2 SQIVND (reference sequence). The CDR3 DNA reads as TGTGCCAGACAGGGACCCAACTTAACGCTGACTAATGAAAAACTGTTTTTT. It yields the protein CARQGPNLTLTNEKLFF.

The chain has TRBV6-5 and TRBJ1-2, with D unresolved. Germline V lookup: CDR1 MNHEY, CDR2 SVGAGI. This CDR3 is 15 amino acids long. V lost 0 bases and J 6 bases, leaving 14 bases between the germline ends. The CDR3 loop reads CASSYSPLSIHGYTF. In DNA form, the CDR3 reads TGTGCCAGCAGTTACTCGCCGCTCAGTATACATGGCTACACCTTC.

The chain couples TRBV27 to TRBJ2-5; D possibly corresponds to TRBD2 (6 bases). This CDR3 spans 14 amino acids. Trimming removed 4 bases from V and 0 bases from J, with 9 bases in between. Germline CDR1 is MNHEY and CDR2 is SMNVEV (reference sequence). The CDR3 DNA sequence: TGTGCCAGCAGTTCGGGACTGAACCAAGAGACCCAGTACTTC. Protein product: CASSSGLNQETQYF.

V usage is TRBV7-8 and J usage is TRBJ2-7, with D maybe TRBD1 (6 bases). Trimming cost V 1 base and J 6 bases, with 13 bases left between them. The CDR3 sequence is 14 residues long. The germline V gene has CDR1 SGHVS and CDR2 FQNEAQ. The DNA for the CDR3 is TGTGCCAGCAGCTTAGGTCACAGGGTGTTCGAGCAGTACTTC. Residues: CASSLGHRVFEQYF.

This clone was picked up a small number of times. This rearrangement joins TRBV5-4 to TRBJ1-1; D gene ambiguous. CDR1 and CDR2 from the germline V gene are SGHNT and YYREEE (reference sequence). The CDR3 runs to 12 residues. Trimming removed 4 bases at V and 1 base at J, with 5 bases between. CDR3 in DNA: TGTGCCAGCAGCGAGGGGAACACTGAAGCTTTCTTT. It encodes CASSEGNTEAFF.

V and J are TRBV4-3 and TRBJ2-2; 10 positions agree with TRBD2. This CDR3 comprises 18 residues. Germline assignment: CDR1 LGHNA and CDR2 YSLEER. V gave up 0 bases and J gave up 7 bases; unmatched junction bases: 11. CDR3 in DNA: TGCGCCAGCAGCCAAGATTGGACCGGACTAGCGGCTAGCGGGGAGCTGTTTTTT. This codes for CASSQDWTGLAASGELFF.

This rearrangement joins TRBV5-1 to TRBJ1-2, with D unclear. The CDR3 totals 13 residues. CDR1 is SGHRS, CDR2 YFSETQ, per germline. With 0 bases removed from V and 7 bases from J, the gap between germline ends came to 10 bases. The CDR3 bases are TGCGCCAGCAGCTTGGCAGGTGGTGGTGGCTACACCTTC. Protein: CASSLAGGGGYTF.

The CDR3 DNA reads as TGTGCCAGCAGCCATCAACTCCGGGACAGGGGGACGGAGCAGTTCTTC. Amino acids: CASSHQLRDRGTEQFF. The gene calls are TRBV7-8 and TRBJ2-1; 11 bases align to TRBD1. V lost 5 bases and J lost 10; bases outside the gene matches: 13. This CDR3 is 16 amino acids long. Germline V gene data show CDR1 as SGHVS and CDR2 as FQNEAQ.

The chain combines TRBV7-2 with TRBJ1-5; D call uncertain. Germline loops: CDR1 SGHTA, CDR2 FQGNSA. Between the trimmed V and J ends, which lost 2 bases and 6 bases, there was a span of 8 bases. The CDR3 sequence is 13 residues long. CDR3 region: CASSLRGIQPQHF. The CDR3 nucleotides are TGTGCCAGCAGCTTACGAGGGATTCAGCCCCAGCATTTT. Looking up the rest from reference TRBV7-2 and TRBJ1-5 gives the full variable domain: GAGVSQSPSNKVTEKGKDVELRCDPISGHTALYWYRQSLGQGLEFLIYFQGNSAPDKSGLPSDRFSAERTGGSVSTLTIQRTQQEDSAVYLCASSLRGIQPQHFGDGTRLSIL.

V gene TRBV28 combines with J gene TRBJ2-7; 10 bases match TRBD1. V gave up 4 bases and J gave up 6 bases; unmatched junction bases: 9. Germline values: CDR1 MDHEN, CDR2 SYDVKM. This CDR3 is 15 amino acids long. CDR3 sequence reads: CASSSTGGQGTEQYF. The CDR3, as DNA: TGTGCCAGCAGTTCGACAGGGGGCCAGGGCACCGAGCAGTACTTC.

The DNA for the CDR3 is TGTGCCAGCAGCCAAGGCAGGGGGCTGTTCTACGAGCAGTACTTC. The encoded protein is CASSQGRGLFYEQYF. J is TRBJ2-7 and V is TRBV4-2; the match to TRBD1 covers 8 bases. This CDR3 is 15 amino acids long. After removal of 1 base from V and 3 bases from J, the junction contained 5 bases not matched to a gene. Germline-derived CDR1 and CDR2 are LGHNA and YNFKEQ.

The CDR3 sequence: CAINVGENTEAFF. As DNA, the CDR3 is TGTGCCATCAACGTCGGGGAGAACACTGAAGCTTTCTTT. The chain recombines TRBV7-9 with TRBJ1-1; the D is unclear. This CDR3 is built from 13 residues. The germline V gene has CDR1 SEHNR and CDR2 FQNEAQ (reference sequence). Trimming stripped 10 bases from V and 1 base from J, with 13 bases between.

The chain combines TRBV4-1 with TRBJ2-7, with D tentatively TRBD1 (5 bases). This CDR3 has 15 residues. CDR1 and CDR2 (germline): MGHRA, YSYEKL. Between the trimmed V and J ends, which lost 2 bases and 2 bases, there was a span of 13 bases. CDR3 loop: CASSQTPRRAYEQYF. CDR3 bases: TGCGCCAGCAGCCAAACCCCCCGCAGGGCCTACGAGCAGTACTTC.

The J gene is TRBJ1-2, the V gene TRBV19, with 7 bases lining up with TRBD1. Germline CDR1 reads LNHDA; CDR2 reads SQIVND (reference sequence). The CDR3 consists of 13 residues. Losses at the gene ends were 7 bases for V and 7 bases for J; bases not matched to a gene: 9. DNA for the CDR3: TGTGCCAGTAAATCCGGGACAGTAAGTGGCTACACCTTC. This codes for CASKSGTVSGYTF.

V is TRBV5-4 and J is TRBJ2-5; 9 nucleotides line up with TRBD1. The V and J ends lost 4 bases and 2 bases, in that order; junction bases with no gene match: 3. The CDR3 runs 14 residues. Germline values: CDR1 SGHNT, CDR2 YYREEE (reference sequence). CDR3 in amino acids: CASSPGQGQETQYF. CDR3 DNA: TGTGCCAGCAGCCCGGGACAGGGACAAGAGACCCAGTACTTC.